Listed here are 12 T cell receptor beta chains from one sample, sequenced in a study of T cell responses to AZD1222 COVID-19 vaccine. Repertoires were generated with immunoSEQ multiplex PCR, while TCRdb's copy carries only in-frame clones and drops some. The table has around 140,000 clones, 80% to 95% seen once. The specimen was peripheral blood, collected on day 0 of AZD1222 vaccination. These receptors all come from an adult in good health.

The rearrangement links TRBV5-1 to TRBJ2-6; no clear D gene. The V gene's germline CDR1 is SGHRS and CDR2 YFSETQ. The germline V and J ends were trimmed by 0 bases and 1 base, with 5 bases remaining between them. The CDR3 runs 15 residues. CDR3 loop: CASSLDLSGANVLTF. The CDR3 nucleotides read TGCGCCAGCAGCTTGGATTTATCTGGGGCCAACGTCCTGACTTTC.

The rearrangement links TRBV2 to TRBJ1-3, with a possible D match to TRBD1 (5 bases). The length of the CDR3 is 13 residues. Trimming removed 4 bases at V and 13 bases at J, with 17 bases between. Per germline, CDR1 SNHLY and CDR2 FYNNEI. CDR3 DNA sequence: TGTGCCAGCAGTGGGGACGGGGGAGGCCGGATATATTTT. It specifies CASSGDGGGRIYF.

The CDR3: CASSIRNRGVDEQFF. CDR3 DNA: TGTGCCAGTAGTATAAGGAACAGGGGGGTCGATGAGCAGTTCTTC. The V and J genes are TRBV19 and TRBJ2-1, with 8 nucleotides matching TRBD1. After removal of 2 bases from V and 8 bases from J, the junction contained 8 bases not matched to a gene. This CDR3 is built from 15 residues. Germline V CDR1 and CDR2: LNHDA, SQIVND (reference sequence).

As DNA, the CDR3 is TGCGCCAGCAGCCAAGATGTGAAAAGTGGTGAAAAACTGTTTTTT. It translates to CASSQDVKSGEKLFF. The V call is TRBV4-1, the J call TRBJ1-4; D ambiguous. Germline lookup yields CDR1 MGHRA and CDR2 YSYEKL. Trimming cost V 0 bases and J 7 bases, with 12 bases left between them. The CDR3 extends over 15 amino acids.

V usage is TRBV6-5 and J usage is TRBJ2-7; 8 bases map to TRBD1. In germline, CDR1 is MNHEY, CDR2 SVGAGI. Trimming took 7 bases from V and 4 from J; bases not matched to a gene: 9. CDR3 length equals 14 residues. CDR3 DNA: TGTGCCAGCAAAAAGGACAGGGCACTATACGAGCAGTACTTC. Residues: CASKKDRALYEQYF.

The rearrangement links TRBV7-9 to TRBJ2-3, with 7 bases that match TRBD1. The junction had 9 bases not matched to a gene; V was cut back by 5 bases and J by 7 bases. Germline V gene lookup returns CDR1 SEHNR and CDR2 FQNEAQ (reference sequence). CDR3 length: 14 amino acids. The CDR3 sequence is CASSPGTVKHTQYF. Here the CDR3 DNA reads TGTGCCAGCAGCCCCGGGACAGTTAAACATACGCAGTATTTT.

This clone appeared once. The CDR3 DNA reads TGTGCCAGCAGCTTAACAGGGCCCAGCACTGAAGCTTTCTTT. Its translation is CASSLTGPSTEAFF. The chain is built from TRBV7-8 and TRBJ1-1, with D possibly matching TRBD1 (6 bases). From germline, CDR1 is SGHVS and CDR2 FQNEAQ. The ends were cut back, 2 bases at V and 4 bases at J, with 11 bases in the middle. The CDR3 loop spans 14 amino acids.

This clone has a single count. The V call is TRBV28, the J call TRBJ1-1; a weak D match, TRBD1 (5 bases). Trimming removed 6 bases from V and 3 bases from J, with 17 bases in between. The CDR3 sequence is 15 residues long. Germline lookup yields CDR1 MDHEN and CDR2 SYDVKM. The CDR3 DNA sequence: TGTGCCAGCAGCCCGGGGGGGGGTTCTTACACTGAAGCTTTCTTT. Its translation is CASSPGGGSYTEAFF.

This sequence joins TRBV7-9 and TRBJ2-7; the D is unclear. This CDR3 has 14 amino acids. Per the germline V gene, CDR1 is SEHNR and CDR2 is FQNEAQ (reference sequence). Trimming cost V 4 bases and J 4 bases, with 14 bases left between them. The DNA for the CDR3 is TGTGCCAGCAGCTCGACGGATTCACTTTACGAGCAGTACTTC. Protein sequence: CASSSTDSLYEQYF.

The chain combines TRBV5-1 with TRBJ1-5; no definite D call. V gave up 4 bases and J gave up 2 bases, with 13 bases separating them. CDR1 and CDR2 from the germline V gene are SGHRS and YFSETQ. The CDR3 sequence is 15 residues long. In nucleotides, the CDR3 is TGCGCCAGCAGCGCGGATGGATTTGGCAATCAGCCCCAGCATTTT. It specifies CASSADGFGNQPQHF.

The J gene is TRBJ2-7, the V gene TRBV5-1, with D perhaps TRBD2 (5 bases). The CDR3 consists of 15 residues. Germline V gene sequence: CDR1 SGHRS, CDR2 YFSETQ. The V end was cut by 3 bases, the J end by 0 bases, with 13 bases between. CDR3 amino acids: CASSSDGGSSYEQYF. DNA of the CDR3: TGCGCCAGCAGCTCGGACGGCGGGTCCTCCTACGAGCAGTACTTC.

Details on this clone: Sequence at one end of the junction differs from germline and may be a read error. The gene calls are TRBV7-8 and TRBJ2-7; 11 bases agree with TRBD2. The germline gives CDR1 SGHVS, CDR2 FQNEAQ. The CDR3 sequence is 14 residues long. CDR3 residues: CASTLAGGPHEQYF. The DNA of the CDR3 is TGTGCCAGCACCTTAGCGGGAGGGCCCCACGAGCAGTACTTC.